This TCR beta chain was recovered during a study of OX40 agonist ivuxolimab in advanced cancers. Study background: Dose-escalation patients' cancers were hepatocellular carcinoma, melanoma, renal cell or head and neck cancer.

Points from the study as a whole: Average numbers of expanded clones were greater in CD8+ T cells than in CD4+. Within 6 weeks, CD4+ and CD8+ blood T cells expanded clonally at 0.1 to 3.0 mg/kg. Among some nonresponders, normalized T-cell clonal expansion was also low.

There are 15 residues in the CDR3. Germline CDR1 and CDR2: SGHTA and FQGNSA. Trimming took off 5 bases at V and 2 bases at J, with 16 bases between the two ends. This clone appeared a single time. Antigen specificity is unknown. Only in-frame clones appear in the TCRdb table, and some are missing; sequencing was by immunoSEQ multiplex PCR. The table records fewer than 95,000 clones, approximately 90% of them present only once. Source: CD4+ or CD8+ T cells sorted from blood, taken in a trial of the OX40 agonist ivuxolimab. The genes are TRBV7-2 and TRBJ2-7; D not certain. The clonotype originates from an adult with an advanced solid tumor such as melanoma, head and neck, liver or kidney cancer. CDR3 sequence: CASSPHMGNTYEQYF. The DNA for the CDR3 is TGTGCCAGCAGCCCACATATGGGGAATACCTACGAGCAGTACTTC.